This record covers a single TCR beta chain. V lost 2 bases and J 4 bases, leaving 11 bases between the germline ends. Germline V gene sequence: CDR1 SEHNR, CDR2 FQNEAQ (reference sequence). The CDR3 has 14 amino acids. The data were taken from a study of blood T cells in healthy people across ages. Next came a second PCR, run for about 7 to 12 cycles, which used a sample-barcoded 5' primer along with a J-beta primer mix. A tag from a template-switch adaptor with 12 random nucleotides marked each cDNA molecule. TCRdb itself ran the 5' RACE reads through MiXCR, one entry per CDR3 protein. The sample comprises around 1,900,000 distinct CDR3 sequences, roughly two fifths of which are singletons, and about 21% rests with the top ten.

The sequencing input was blood. The sequence derives from a human donor in good health. This rearrangement joins TRBV7-9 to TRBJ1-1; no reliable D call. The CDR3 DNA reads TGTGCCAGCAGCTTACAGACTCTGAGCACTGAAGCTTTCTTT. Translating gives CASSLQTLSTEAFF.